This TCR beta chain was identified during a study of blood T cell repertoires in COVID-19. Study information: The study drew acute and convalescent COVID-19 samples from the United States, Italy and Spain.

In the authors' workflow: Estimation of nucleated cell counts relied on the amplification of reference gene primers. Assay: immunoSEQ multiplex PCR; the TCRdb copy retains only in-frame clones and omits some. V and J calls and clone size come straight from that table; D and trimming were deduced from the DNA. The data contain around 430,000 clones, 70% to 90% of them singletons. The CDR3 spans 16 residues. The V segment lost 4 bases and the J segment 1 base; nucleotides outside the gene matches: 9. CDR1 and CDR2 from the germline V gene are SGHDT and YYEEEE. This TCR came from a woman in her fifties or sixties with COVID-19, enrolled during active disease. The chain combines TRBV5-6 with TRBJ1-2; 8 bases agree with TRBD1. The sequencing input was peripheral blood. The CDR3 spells CASSLPGQGSNYGYTF. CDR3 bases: TGTGCCAGCAGCCTCCCTGGACAGGGTAGTAACTATGGCTACACCTTC.